This TCR beta chain emerged from a study of neurological immune-mediated disorders. Findings and limits, study-wide: HTLV-1-associated myelopathy had the most TCR clonal expansion, whereas multiple sclerosis had the least (lower than in healthy controls).

Worth noting for this clonotype: Its antigen is not known.

As for the cDNA, it was generated by 5'RACE with 10-nucleotide random UMIs. From the 5' RACE reads, TCRdb called clonotypes with MiXCR, one entry per CDR3 protein. The sample has roughly 56,000 distinct CDR3 sequences, about an eighth seen once. V was shortened by 0 bases and J by 6 bases, with 15 bases between the two germline ends. Per germline, CDR1 DFQATT and CDR2 SNEGSKA (reference sequence). The CDR3 spans 15 residues. The sequencing sample was made of PBMCs. This TCR derives from a man aged 55 to 70 in good health. The chain has TRBV20-1 and TRBJ1-5; D is unresolved. In DNA form, the CDR3 reads TGCAGTGCTAGAGATAAAGGTAGGGCTGGTCAGCCCCAGCATTTT. Encoded protein: CSARDKGRAGQPQHF.